The 28 T cell receptor beta chains in this list originate from one sample, sequenced in a study of shared T cell receptors in the human thymus. The table came from immunoSEQ multiplex PCR; TCRdb's copy has only in-frame clones and leaves some out. This sample has 600,000 or so clones, with about 87% found just once. The sample was also linked to a second study, of human thymus T cells.

Material: thymocytes. The receptors originated from a boy younger than two with a congenital heart defect.

The CDR3 region is CATSGPKPGQGATGELFF. CDR3 nucleotide sequence: TGTGCCACCAGCGGACCAAAACCCGGACAGGGGGCGACCGGGGAGCTGTTTTTT. The V gene is TRBV15, the J gene TRBJ2-2; 11 nucleotides line up with TRBD1. The CDR3 is 18 residues long. Trimming cost V 5 bases and J 5 bases; bases outside gene matches: 13. Germline V lookup: CDR1 LNHNV, CDR2 YYDKDF (reference sequence).

The chain joins TRBV18 to TRBJ1-2; D is unresolved. This CDR3 is 18 amino acids long. V was shortened by 3 bases and J by 5 bases, with 25 bases between the two germline ends. The germline gives CDR1 KGHSH, CDR2 LQKENI. In DNA, the CDR3 is TGTGCCAGCTCACCTCTATTAGTTACGGGGTTAATGCGGTATGGCTACACCTTC. It yields the protein CASSPLLVTGLMRYGYTF.

The chain is built from TRBV7-2 and TRBJ2-2; 7 nucleotides align to TRBD2. V was pared by 0 bases and J by 7 bases, with 8 bases of the junction left unmatched. The V gene's germline CDR1 is SGHTA and CDR2 FQGNSA. The CDR3 is made up of 16 amino acids. This CDR3 reads CASSLAAGEFIGELFF. The CDR3, as DNA: TGTGCCAGCAGCTTAGCTGCGGGAGAATTCATCGGGGAGCTGTTTTTT.

Here the CDR3 DNA reads TGTGCCAGCAGTGATCTTAGCGGAGGAAGCTCCTACAATGAGCAGTTCTTC. Amino acid sequence: CASSDLSGGSSYNEQFF. The J gene is TRBJ2-1, the V gene TRBV25-1, with D perhaps matching TRBD2 (6 bases). The CDR3 totals 17 residues. Looked up from germline, CDR1 is MGHDK and CDR2 is SYGVNS. Trimming pared 3 bases from V and 0 bases from J, leaving 15 bases between.

This clone was detected only once. The chain carries TRBV5-5 and TRBJ1-1; 8 bases map to TRBD1. This CDR3 comprises 15 residues. With 0 bases clipped from V and 7 bases from J, the junction kept 8 bases outside the gene matches. CDR1 SGHKS and CDR2 YYEKEE come from the germline V gene (reference sequence). CDR3 coding DNA: TGTGCCAGCAGCTTGGCACGGGGACAGGAGGGTGAAGCTTTCTTT. Protein sequence: CASSLARGQEGEAFF.

This chain uses TRBV2 with TRBJ2-1; 7 nucleotides match TRBD2. The germline CDR1 and CDR2 sequences are SNHLY and FYNNEI. The CDR3 length is 15 residues. Trimming at V came to 8 bases and at J to 4 bases, leaving 11 bases not matched to a gene. CDR3 in amino acids: CASDSSSGPYNEQFF. The CDR3 DNA is TGTGCCAGCGACTCCTCTAGCGGACCATACAATGAGCAGTTCTTC.

This clone was detected a few times. The V call is TRBV5-1, the J call TRBJ2-3; D uncertain. The CDR3 totals 18 residues. The V end lost 4 bases, the J end lost 2 bases, and 23 bases lay between the germline ends. From germline, CDR1 is SGHRS and CDR2 YFSETQ. CDR3 bases: TGCGCCAGCAGCGGAGAGCTGATTCACCCCTCACTCACAGATACGCAGTATTTT. Translated: CASSGELIHPSLTDTQYF.

About this clone: Distinct nucleotide sequences in the sample also encode this CDR3. This sequence joins TRBV5-1 and TRBJ1-1; D not resolved. There are 13 residues in the CDR3. Looked up from germline, CDR1 is SGHRS and CDR2 is YFSETQ. The V end was cut by 0 bases, the J end by 3 bases, with 6 bases between. The CDR3 spells CASSLGRDTEAFF. The CDR3 coding sequence is TGCGCCAGCAGCTTGGGTCGGGACACTGAAGCTTTCTTT.

The chain combines TRBV7-6 with TRBJ2-7; 8 bases map to TRBD1. Per the germline V gene, CDR1 is SGHVS and CDR2 is FNYEAQ. Losses at the gene ends were 1 base for V and 9 bases for J; bases not matched to a gene: 17. The CDR3 spans 17 residues. CDR3 sequence reads: CASSLGRDRTKYERQYF. CDR3 bases: TGTGCCAGCAGCTTAGGCAGGGACAGGACGAAATACGAGCGGCAGTACTTC.

With regard to this clone: This sample also contains other DNA sequences that code for the same CDR3. The V and J genes are TRBV18 and TRBJ2-7; 7 bases line up with TRBD1. CDR1 KGHSH and CDR2 LQKENI come from the germline V gene. This CDR3 region has 13 residues. Trimming took 3 bases from V and 4 from J; bases not matched to a gene: 3. The CDR3 is CASSPTGPYEQYF. As DNA, the CDR3 is TGTGCCAGCTCACCGACAGGGCCTTACGAGCAGTACTTC.

The chain combines TRBV12-5 with TRBJ1-5, with D maybe TRBD1 (6 bases). Looked up from germline, CDR1 is LGHNT and CDR2 is FRNRAP. Between the trimmed V and J ends, which lost 4 bases and 3 bases, there was a span of 13 bases. The CDR3 runs 15 residues. CDR3 loop: CASGSGEGINQPQHF. DNA of the CDR3: TGTGCTAGTGGTTCAGGGGAGGGGATCAATCAGCCCCAGCATTTT.

The chain is built from TRBV9 and TRBJ1-6; maybe TRBD1 (5 bases). The CDR3 extends over 14 amino acids. Germline V gene data show CDR1 as SGDLS and CDR2 as YYNGEE. Deletions cut 0 bases from V and 7 bases from J, with 8 bases between. The CDR3 sequence: CASSVDRRNSPLHF. DNA for the CDR3: TGTGCCAGCAGCGTAGACAGGAGAAATTCACCCCTCCACTTT.

The gene calls are TRBV6-1 and TRBJ2-1; 7 bases align to TRBD1. The CDR3 contains 12 residues. Germline CDR1 and CDR2: MNHNS and SASEGT. V was pared by 10 bases and J by 6 bases, with 6 bases of the junction left unmatched. CDR3 nucleotide sequence: TGTGCCATCCGTTACAGGGGCAATGAGCAGTTCTTC. Translating it yields CAIRYRGNEQFF.

This rearrangement joins TRBV21-1 to TRBJ2-2; the DNA was not used to check the table's D call, TRBD2. TRBV21-1 is assigned pseudogene status. The CDR3 length is 16 residues. The CDR3 DNA follows: TGTGCCAGCAGCAGACTGAAGGCGCCTCACGCCGGGGAGCTGTTTTTT. Amino acids: CASSRLKAPHAGELFF.

This clone came up a few times. This chain uses TRBV19 with TRBJ2-7, with a tentative D call TRBD1 (6 bases). CDR3 size: 13 residues. Trimming cost V 5 bases and J 2 bases, with 10 bases left between them. Per the germline V gene, CDR1 is LNHDA and CDR2 is SQIVND (reference sequence). Written as DNA, the CDR3 is TGTGCCAGTAGTCGGGACATTCCCTACGAGCAGTACTTC. Its translation: CASSRDIPYEQYF.

V is TRBV28 and J is TRBJ2-4, with D perhaps matching TRBD2 (5 bases). Germline-derived CDR1 and CDR2 are MDHEN and SYDVKM. The CDR3 spans 17 residues. The germline V and J ends were trimmed by 4 bases and 0 bases, with 16 bases remaining between them. CDR3 protein: CASSSSGRVVAKNIQYF. The DNA for the CDR3 is TGTGCCAGCAGTTCAAGCGGCCGGGTTGTAGCCAAAAACATTCAGTACTTC.

This sequence joins TRBV5-1 and TRBJ2-7; TRBD1 matches at 9 bases. The CDR3 runs 16 residues. CDR1 and CDR2 (germline): SGHRS, YFSETQ. The V segment lost 4 bases and the J segment 4 bases; nucleotides outside the gene matches: 12. CDR3 nucleotides: TGCGCCAGCAGCCTAGCCCGGGACAGGGAGAAATACGAGCAGTACTTC. Amino acids: CASSLARDREKYEQYF. Filled out from reference TRBV5-1 and TRBJ2-7, the complete variable domain reads KAGVTQTPRYLIKTRGQQVTLSCSPISGHRSVSWYQQTPGQGLQFLFEYFSETQRNKGNFPGRFSGRQFSNSRSEMNVSTLELGDSALYLCASSLARDREKYEQYFGPGTRLTVT.

V gene TRBV5-1 combines with J gene TRBJ2-3, with 10 bases that match TRBD2. Germline loops: CDR1 SGHRS, CDR2 YFSETQ. The CDR3 runs to 19 residues. The junction had 12 bases not matched to a gene; V was cut back by 0 bases and J by 2 bases. The CDR3, as DNA: TGCGCCAGCAGCTTGGCCGAGATAGCGGGAGGCCTAGTCACAGATACGCAGTATTTT. Translated: CASSLAEIAGGLVTDTQYF.

The rearrangement uses TRBV28 and TRBJ2-3; 8 bases are a match to TRBD2. The CDR3 is 16 residues long. Germline-derived CDR1 and CDR2 are MDHEN and SYDVKM. V trimming: 5 bases; J trimming: 4 bases; junction bases outside the gene matches: 11. The CDR3 DNA reads TGTGCCAGCAGTCATTCCCCGCGGGGGGAAGCAGATACGCAGTATTTT. Amino acids: CASSHSPRGEADTQYF.

The chain links TRBV15 to TRBJ1-5, with 7 bases identical to TRBD1. From germline, CDR1 is LNHNV and CDR2 YYDKDF (reference sequence). The V segment lost 0 bases and the J segment 3 bases; nucleotides outside the gene matches: 11. This CDR3 has 18 residues. The chain's CDR3 is CATSRDLAVTGDNQPQHF. Here the CDR3 DNA reads TGTGCCACCAGCAGAGATTTAGCGGTAACAGGGGACAATCAGCCCCAGCATTTT. Full variable domain (rest looked up from reference TRBV15 and TRBJ1-5): DAMVIQNPRYQVTQFGKPVTLSCSQTLNHNVMYWYQQKSSQAPKLLFHYYDKDFNNEADTPDNFQSRRPNTSFCFLDIRSPGLGDTAMYLCATSRDLAVTGDNQPQHFGDGTRLSIL.

This clone has a handful of counts. CDR3 nucleotides: TGTGCCATCAGTGAGGGCGGGAGGGCCTACGAGCAGTACTTC. Protein sequence: CAISEGGRAYEQYF. The J gene is TRBJ2-5, the V gene TRBV10-3; 9 bases are a match to TRBD2. With the DNA end fitting TRBJ2-7 better, the J assignment may be wrong. Germline V gene sequence: CDR1 ENHRY, CDR2 SYGVKD. This CDR3 has 14 residues.

The CDR3 spells CASSRGPPSTGIGQPQHF. The CDR3 coding sequence is TGTGCCAGCAGTCGAGGTCCCCCGTCGACAGGCATCGGGCAGCCCCAGCATTTT. This sequence joins TRBV28 and TRBJ1-5, with TRBD1 as a possible D gene (6 bases). Between the trimmed V and J ends, which lost 5 bases and 7 bases, there was a span of 27 bases. This CDR3 has 18 residues. Germline assignment: CDR1 MDHEN and CDR2 SYDVKM.

J is TRBJ2-6 and V is TRBV27, with a possible D match to TRBD2 (5 bases). Germline V gene data show CDR1 as MNHEY and CDR2 as SMNVEV (reference sequence). V was shortened by 2 bases and J by 0 bases, with 8 bases between the two germline ends. The CDR3 is 16 amino acids. CDR3 nucleotides: TGTGCCAGCAGTTTAGGTGACTACTCTGGGGCCAACGTCCTGACTTTC. Translating it yields CASSLGDYSGANVLTF. Using reference TRBV27 and TRBJ2-6 for the parts outside the CDR3, the full variable domain is EAQVTQNPRYLITVTGKKLTVTCSQNMNHEYMSWYRQDPGLGLRQIYYSMNVEVTDKGDVPEGYKVSRKEKRNFPLILESPSPNQTSLYFCASSLGDYSGANVLTFGAGSRLTVL.

This clone has a single count. The chain carries TRBV19 and TRBJ1-5; tentatively, D is TRBD1 (5 bases). Between the trimmed V and J ends, which lost 6 bases and 4 bases, there was a span of 13 bases. The CDR3 is made up of 14 amino acids. CDR1 LNHDA and CDR2 SQIVND come from the germline V gene (reference sequence). CDR3 amino acids: CASRGPDKNQPQHF. The CDR3 DNA is TGTGCCAGTAGAGGCCCGGACAAGAATCAGCCCCAGCATTTT. Complete variable domain (other parts from reference TRBV19 and TRBJ1-5): DGGITQSPKYLFRKEGQNVTLSCEQNLNHDAMYWYRQDPGQGLRLIYYSQIVNDFQKGDIAEGYSVSREKKESFPLTVTSAQKNPTAFYLCASRGPDKNQPQHFGDGTRLSIL.

Written as DNA, the CDR3 is TGTGCCAGCAGTGAGAGGACTAGCGGGGTCCGCTCCTACAATGAGCAGTTCTTC. It is translated as CASSERTSGVRSYNEQFF. J is TRBJ2-1 and V is TRBV14, with 12 bases matching TRBD2. The V and J ends lost 6 bases and 0 bases, in that order; junction bases with no gene match: 9. Germline values: CDR1 SGHDN, CDR2 FVKESK. The CDR3 covers 18 residues.

The chain uses TRBV19 and TRBJ2-3; TRBD1 aligns across 10 bases. CDR1 LNHDA and CDR2 SQIVND come from the germline V gene (reference sequence). V lost 3 bases to trimming and J lost 0 bases; unmatched junction nucleotides: 6. CDR3 length equals 17 residues. The chain's CDR3 is CASSMGQGPFSTDTQYF. CDR3 coding DNA: TGTGCCAGTAGTATGGGACAGGGGCCATTCAGCACAGATACGCAGTATTTT.

This chain joins TRBV28 and TRBJ2-1; D is ambiguous. Germline lookup yields CDR1 MDHEN and CDR2 SYDVKM. The CDR3 is 16 amino acids. With 4 bases removed from V and 0 bases from J, the gap between germline ends came to 13 bases. The CDR3 region is CASSSTRISSYNEQFF. CDR3 nucleotides: TGTGCCAGCAGTTCCACCAGGATAAGCTCCTACAATGAGCAGTTCTTC.

The chain is built from TRBV9 and TRBJ2-6; 11 bases are shared with TRBD2. This CDR3 is 19 amino acids long. Germline loops: CDR1 SGDLS, CDR2 YYNGEE. The V gene end was trimmed by 0 bases and the J gene end by 4 bases; junction bases not matched to a gene: 9. The CDR3 DNA follows: TGTGCCAGCAGCGTAGATAGCGGGAGGGCCTTTCCGGGGGCCAACGTCCTGACTTTC. Amino acid sequence: CASSVDSGRAFPGANVLTF.